This section outlines one T cell receptor beta chain sequence together with its context. What it binds is not known. This related bone marrow graft donor gave peripheral blood on the day of marrow donation. The data belong to a study of T cells after posttransplantation cyclophosphamide. Regarding the study as a whole: Tissue-infiltrating T cells from skin or gut overlapped little with blood T cells. Donor CD8+ memory clones often dominated recipient blood repertoires at later times.

Libraries were prepared by immunoSEQ multiplex PCR; TCRdb keeps only in-frame clonotypes and omits some of them. The sample records some 21,000 clones, nearly 99% being singletons. Material: naive CD8+ T cells sorted from PBMCs. The sequence was obtained from a man between 35 and 55 years old in good health, CMV-negative, and a related stem cell transplant donor.

The DNA of the CDR3 is TGTGCCAGCAGCTTACCCGAGGGACAGAAAGATACGCAGTATTTT. This sequence encodes CASSLPEGQKDTQYF. The chain carries TRBV7-2 and TRBJ2-3, with 7 bases lining up with TRBD1. CDR1 and CDR2 from the germline V gene are SGHTA and FQGNSA. The CDR3 consists of 15 residues. Trimming at V came to 2 bases and at J to 5 bases, leaving 7 bases not matched to a gene. Filled out from reference TRBV7-2 and TRBJ2-3, the complete variable domain reads GAGVSQSPSNKVTEKGKDVELRCDPISGHTALYWYRQSLGQGLEFLIYFQGNSAPDKSGLPSDRFSAERTGGSVSTLTIQRTQQEDSAVYLCASSLPEGQKDTQYFGPGTRLTVL.